A single sample gave rise to the 3 T cell receptor beta chains below, sequenced in a study of blood T cell repertoires in COVID-19. The assay was immunoSEQ multiplex PCR, and TCRdb's table has in-frame clones only and misses some. The sample shows 81,000 or so clones, around four fifths of them seen only once. The sequencing sample was made of peripheral blood. The receptors originated from a woman aged 70 to 79 with active or convalescent COVID-19.

This chain uses TRBV2 with TRBJ1-2; D is perhaps TRBD1 (6 bases). Trimming removed 6 bases from V and 2 bases from J, with 10 bases in between. Germline CDR1 SNHLY, CDR2 FYNNEI. The CDR3 is 13 amino acids. The CDR3 DNA is TGTGCCAGCAGCTTCGACAGGAACTATGGCTACACCTTC. The encoded protein is CASSFDRNYGYTF. The complete variable domain, with remaining parts taken from reference TRBV2 and TRBJ1-2, reads EPEVTQTPSHQVTQMGQEVILRCVPISNHLYFYWYRQILGQKVEFLVSFYNNEISEKSEIFDDQFSVERPDGSNFTLKIRSTKLEDSAMYFCASSFDRNYGYTFGSGTRLTVV.

The V call is TRBV27, the J call TRBJ1-2, with 8 bases aligning to TRBD1. This CDR3 is built from 15 residues. The J segment lost 5 bases and the V segment lost 3 bases, leaving 8 bases of the junction unmatched. CDR1 and CDR2 (germline): MNHEY, SMNVEV (reference sequence). CDR3 loop: CASSFADRVGYGYTF. CDR3 bases: TGTGCCAGCAGTTTCGCGGACAGGGTGGGTTATGGCTACACCTTC.

The V call is TRBV5-4, the J call TRBJ2-6, with D possibly matching TRBD1 (6 bases). Germline V gene data show CDR1 as SGHNT and CDR2 as YYREEE (reference sequence). Trimming pared 3 bases from V and 2 bases from J, leaving 15 bases between. CDR3 size: 17 residues. CDR3 residues: CASSSQGPGTGANVLTF. CDR3 DNA sequence: TGTGCCAGCAGCTCTCAGGGGCCGGGAACTGGGGCCAACGTCCTGACTTTC. Based on the CDR3 plus reference TRBV5-4 and TRBJ2-6, the full variable domain is ETGVTQSPTHLIKTRGQQVTLRCSSQSGHNTVSWYQQALGQGPQFIFQYYREEENGRGNFPPRFSGLQFPNYSSELNVNALELDDSALYLCASSSQGPGTGANVLTFGAGSRLTVL.